This T cell receptor beta chain was recovered during a study of vaccination and CD4 T cells after COVID-19. Trimming removed 1 base from V and 3 bases from J, with 15 bases in between. This CDR3 spans 16 amino acids. CDR1 is SEHNR, CDR2 FQNEAQ, per germline (reference sequence). As regards this clonotype: Its antigen is unidentified.

Sequencing of DNA taken from cultured CD4+ T cells relied on the Oncomine TCR Beta short-read assay. TCRdb reprocessed the PCR reads with MiXCR, giving one entry per CDR3 protein. The repertoire has about 15,000 distinct CDR3 sequences, 54% of them found once; the top ten carry 16%. Treatment in this sample: roughly nine-day PBMC culture with coronavirus spike peptide pools or control peptides (ViraFEST assay). Specimen: CD4+ T cells from blood, cultured in vitro. The V call is TRBV7-9, the J call TRBJ1-2; possibly TRBD1 for D (5 bases). The source is a human donor who had recovered from COVID-19. The CDR3 bases are TGTGCCAGCAGCTTAGATTTGTGGGGCCTTGACTATGGCTACACCTTC. Translated: CASSLDLWGLDYGYTF.